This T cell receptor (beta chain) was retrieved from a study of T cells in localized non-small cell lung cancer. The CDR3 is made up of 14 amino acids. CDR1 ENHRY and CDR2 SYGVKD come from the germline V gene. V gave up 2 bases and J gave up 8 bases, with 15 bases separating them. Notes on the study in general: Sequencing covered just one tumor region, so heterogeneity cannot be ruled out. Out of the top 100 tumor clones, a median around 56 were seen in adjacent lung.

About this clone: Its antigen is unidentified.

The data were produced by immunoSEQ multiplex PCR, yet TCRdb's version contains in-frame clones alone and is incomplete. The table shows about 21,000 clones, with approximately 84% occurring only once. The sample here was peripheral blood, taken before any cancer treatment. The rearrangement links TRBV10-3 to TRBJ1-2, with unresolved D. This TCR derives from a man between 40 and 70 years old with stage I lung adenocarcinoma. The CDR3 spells CAISEPYEGDGYTF. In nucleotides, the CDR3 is TGTGCCATCAGTGAGCCGTATGAAGGAGACGGCTACACCTTC.